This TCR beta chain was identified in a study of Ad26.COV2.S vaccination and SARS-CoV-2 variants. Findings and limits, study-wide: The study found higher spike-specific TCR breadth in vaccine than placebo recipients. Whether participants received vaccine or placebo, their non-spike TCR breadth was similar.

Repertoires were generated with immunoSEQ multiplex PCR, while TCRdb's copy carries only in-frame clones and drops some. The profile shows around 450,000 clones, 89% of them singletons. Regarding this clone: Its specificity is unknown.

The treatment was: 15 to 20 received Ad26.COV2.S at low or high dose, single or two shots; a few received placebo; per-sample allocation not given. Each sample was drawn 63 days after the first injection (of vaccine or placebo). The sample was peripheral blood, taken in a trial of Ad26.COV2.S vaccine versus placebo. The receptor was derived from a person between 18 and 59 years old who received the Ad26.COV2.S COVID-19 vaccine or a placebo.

The CDR3 is CASSLVREAEAFF. CDR3 nucleotides: TGTGCCAGCAGCTTAGTCCGGGAGGCTGAAGCTTTCTTT. V and J are TRBV11-2 and TRBJ1-1, with no clear D. The V end was cut by 1 base, the J end by 6 bases, with 9 bases between. CDR3 size: 13 residues. Germline V gives CDR1 SGHAT, CDR2 FQNNGV.